A single sample is the source of the 31 T cell receptor beta chains below, sequenced in a study of blood T cell repertoires in COVID-19. Assay used: immunoSEQ multiplex PCR; TCRdb lists only in-frame clones, some missing. The sample carries approximately 210,000 clones, 80% to 90% recorded once. Sequenced sample: peripheral blood. The receptors here all came from a man aged 30-40 years who had recovered from COVID-19.

The chain uses TRBV5-8 and TRBJ2-2; no firm D call. The germline CDR1 and CDR2 sequences are SGHTS and YDEGEE. The CDR3 spans 12 residues. The germline V and J ends were trimmed by 1 base and 9 bases, with 7 bases remaining between them. The chain's CDR3 is CASSLTVRELFF. Here the CDR3 DNA reads TGTGCCAGCAGCTTGACAGTCCGGGAGCTGTTTTTT. The variable domain in full, with the rest retrieved from reference TRBV5-8 and TRBJ2-2, is EAGVTQSPTHLIKTRGQQATLRCSPISGHTSVYWYQQALGLGLQFLLWYDEGEERNRGNFPPRFSGRQFPNYSSELNVNALELEDSALYLCASSLTVRELFFGEGSRLTVL.

The chain carries TRBV4-3 and TRBJ2-2; D might be TRBD1 (6 bases). Trimming removed 0 bases from V and 4 bases from J, with 15 bases in between. This CDR3 contains 17 residues. Germline V gives CDR1 LGHNA, CDR2 YSLEER. The CDR3: CASSQDLVPGVTGELFF. In nucleotides, the CDR3 is TGCGCCAGCAGCCAAGATCTTGTCCCAGGGGTCACCGGGGAGCTGTTTTTT.

The chain is built from TRBV9 and TRBJ1-1; D not certain. This CDR3 is built from 14 residues. The V and J ends lost 3 bases and 5 bases respectively, with 14 bases between them. Per the germline V gene, CDR1 is SGDLS and CDR2 is YYNGEE. CDR3 amino acids: CASSAPFGGTEAFF. The CDR3 DNA is TGTGCCAGCAGCGCCCCCTTCGGCGGAACTGAAGCTTTCTTT.

The chain links TRBV7-8 to TRBJ1-4; D might be TRBD1 (6 bases). This CDR3 has 14 amino acids. Deletions cut 2 bases from V and 6 bases from J, with 10 bases between. CDR1 is SGHVS, CDR2 FQNEAQ, per germline. CDR3 protein: CASSLTGMDEKLFF. In DNA form, the CDR3 reads TGTGCCAGCAGCTTAACAGGGATGGATGAAAAACTGTTTTTT.

This clone was observed a few times. V usage is TRBV19 and J usage is TRBJ2-7, with a weak D call TRBD1 (6 bases). Germline CDR1 is LNHDA and CDR2 is SQIVND (reference sequence). V gave up 7 bases and J gave up 2 bases, with 12 bases separating them. This CDR3 is built from 13 residues. The CDR3 is CASMGAGTYEQYF. As DNA, the CDR3 is TGTGCCAGTATGGGGGCAGGGACCTACGAGCAGTACTTC.

The gene calls are TRBV4-2 and TRBJ2-3; maybe TRBD2 (7 bases). The ends were cut back, 4 bases at V and 8 bases at J, with 25 bases in the middle. This CDR3 contains 17 residues. CDR1 and CDR2 from the germline V gene are LGHNA and YNFKEQ. As DNA, the CDR3 is TGTGCCAGCAGCCCCGGAGGTCGGGGGGCCGGTTATGGTACGCAGTATTTT. This gives the protein CASSPGGRGAGYGTQYF.

The chain carries TRBV7-8 and TRBJ2-5; possible D gene TRBD1, 6 bases. This CDR3 has 13 residues. Germline V gene sequence: CDR1 SGHVS, CDR2 FQNEAQ. V lost 8 bases and J lost 7, with 17 bases in between. The CDR3 DNA reads TGTGCCAGCGGCCAAGACAGGTGGGGGACCCAGTACTTC. Its translation: CASGQDRWGTQYF.

The CDR3 bases are TGTGCCAGCAGCCAGGGCACTACTGGTGTGGAGACCCAGTACTTC. Translation: CASSQGTTGVETQYF. The chain joins TRBV7-2 to TRBJ2-5, with TRBD1 as a possible D gene (5 bases). V was cut by 5 bases and J by 5 bases, with 18 bases left in between. The CDR3 covers 15 residues. The germline CDR1 and CDR2 sequences are SGHTA and FQGNSA.

The chain links TRBV11-3 to TRBJ1-1; 7 nucleotides align to TRBD1. Germline CDR1 SGHNT, CDR2 YENEEA. There are 15 residues in the CDR3. The J segment lost 7 bases and the V segment lost 0 bases, leaving 8 bases of the junction unmatched. The CDR3 DNA reads as TGTGCCAGCAGCTTAGAAGGCAGGGGGATTGATGAAGCTTTCTTT. Its translation: CASSLEGRGIDEAFF.

The V call is TRBV19, the J call TRBJ1-3, with 9 bases that match TRBD1. CDR3 length: 15 amino acids. Germline V CDR1 and CDR2: LNHDA, SQIVND (reference sequence). Trimming cost V 5 bases and J 4 bases; bases outside gene matches: 6. This CDR3 is CASSPPGTGGNTIYF. The CDR3 DNA reads as TGTGCCAGTAGTCCCCCCGGGACAGGGGGAAACACCATATATTTT. Variable domain in full (rest from reference TRBV19 and TRBJ1-3): DGGITQSPKYLFRKEGQNVTLSCEQNLNHDAMYWYRQDPGQGLRLIYYSQIVNDFQKGDIAEGYSVSREKKESFPLTVTSAQKNPTAFYLCASSPPGTGGNTIYFGEGSWLTVV.

Details on this clone: Other DNA sequences from this sample encode an identical CDR3 as well. This chain links TRBV7-2 with TRBJ1-5, with D unclear. The CDR3 length is 14 residues. Germline loops: CDR1 SGHTA, CDR2 FQGNSA. Trimming stripped 2 bases from V and 1 base from J, with 6 bases between. CDR3: CASSLRGSNQPQHF. In DNA form, the CDR3 reads TGTGCCAGCAGCTTAAGAGGGAGCAATCAGCCCCAGCATTTT.

CDR3 sequence: CASSLKGQGVTYGYTF. In DNA, the CDR3 is TGTGCCAGCAGCTTGAAAGGACAGGGGGTTACCTATGGCTACACCTTC. The chain recombines TRBV5-4 with TRBJ1-2, with 10 bases identical to TRBD1. V gave up 1 base and J gave up 4 bases; unmatched junction bases: 7. The CDR3 has 16 amino acids. Germline CDR1 SGHNT, CDR2 YYREEE (reference sequence). Combining the CDR3 with reference TRBV5-4 and TRBJ1-2 gives the whole variable domain ETGVTQSPTHLIKTRGQQVTLRCSSQSGHNTVSWYQQALGQGPQFIFQYYREEENGRGNFPPRFSGLQFPNYSSELNVNALELDDSALYLCASSLKGQGVTYGYTFGSGTRLTVV.

The chain links TRBV4-2 to TRBJ2-1; 8 nucleotides match TRBD2. CDR3 length: 15 residues. V trimming: 0 bases; J trimming: 3 bases; junction bases outside the gene matches: 1. Germline values: CDR1 LGHNA, CDR2 YNFKEQ. The CDR3, as DNA: TGTGCCAGCAGCCAAGACCGGGGGGGCTACAATGAGCAGTTCTTC. As protein: CASSQDRGGYNEQFF.

The V gene is TRBV5-4, the J gene TRBJ2-2, with 9 bases aligning to TRBD1. Germline lookup yields CDR1 SGHNT and CDR2 YYREEE (reference sequence). The J segment lost 4 bases and the V segment lost 5 bases, leaving 6 bases of the junction unmatched. The CDR3 is 15 residues long. CDR3: CASRSGTGSTGELFF. The CDR3 coding sequence is TGTGCCAGCAGGTCCGGGACAGGGTCCACCGGGGAGCTGTTTTTT. Drawing the rest from reference TRBV5-4 and TRBJ2-2, the complete variable domain is ETGVTQSPTHLIKTRGQQVTLRCSSQSGHNTVSWYQQALGQGPQFIFQYYREEENGRGNFPPRFSGLQFPNYSSELNVNALELDDSALYLCASRSGTGSTGELFFGEGSRLTVL.

The chain recombines TRBV7-2 with TRBJ2-5; 11 bases are a match to TRBD2. Germline V gives CDR1 SGHTA, CDR2 FQGNSA. This CDR3 has 16 residues. Trimming removed 5 bases from V and 4 bases from J; junction bases left unmatched: 9. The CDR3 nucleotides read TGTGCCAGCAGCCCAGAAATAGCGGGGGGGCGAGAGACCCAGTACTTC. Its protein product is CASSPEIAGGRETQYF.

A single count supports this clone. The rearrangement links TRBV5-4 to TRBJ1-2, with 9 bases identical to TRBD1. Unmatched junction bases numbered 11, after V lost 5 bases and J lost 0 bases. Germline CDR1 SGHNT, CDR2 YYREEE (reference sequence). CDR3 length: 17 amino acids. The CDR3 sequence is CASSRTGDRGANYGYTF. Written as DNA, the CDR3 is TGTGCCAGCAGTCGGACCGGAGACAGGGGGGCTAACTATGGCTACACCTTC.

The chain has TRBV10-1 and TRBJ2-7, with 7 positions matching TRBD2. V dropped 4 bases and J dropped 4; count of bases not matched to a gene: 19. Germline CDR1 WNHNN, CDR2 SYGVQD (reference sequence). There are 18 residues in the CDR3. The CDR3 spells CASSAQADPYQRGYEQYF. For the CDR3, the DNA is TGCGCCAGCAGTGCCCAGGCAGATCCTTACCAGCGGGGTTACGAGCAGTACTTC.

This chain joins TRBV7-7 and TRBJ1-1, with D hard to call. Germline-derived CDR1 and CDR2 are SSHAT and FNYEAQ (reference sequence). The germline V and J ends were trimmed by 6 bases and 1 base, with 9 bases remaining between them. This CDR3 is built from 13 residues. In DNA form, the CDR3 reads TGTGCCAGCAGTCGACAAAAGAACACTGAAGCTTTCTTT. Its protein product is CASSRQKNTEAFF.

This clone came up once. V usage is TRBV11-2 and J usage is TRBJ2-5; the D gene is possibly TRBD1 (6 bases). This CDR3 region has 15 residues. Trimming removed 1 base from V and 4 bases from J, with 13 bases in between. From germline, CDR1 is SGHAT and CDR2 FQNNGV. CDR3 bases: TGTGCCAGCAGCTTAGTGGGACAAGGATTAGAGACCCAGTACTTC. Protein: CASSLVGQGLETQYF.

The rearrangement links TRBV6-6 to TRBJ1-2; 7 positions agree with TRBD1. The CDR3 consists of 12 residues. The junction had 4 bases not matched to a gene; V was cut back by 8 bases and J by 4 bases. Germline lookup yields CDR1 MNHNY and CDR2 SVGAGI (reference sequence). This CDR3 reads CASGQVSYGYTF. CDR3 coding DNA: TGTGCCAGCGGACAGGTGTCCTATGGCTACACCTTC.

A note on this clone: A junction boundary mismatches the germline segment, possibly from a read error. This rearrangement joins TRBV27 to TRBJ2-4, with 9 bases lining up with TRBD2. Germline V lookup: CDR1 MNHEY, CDR2 SMNVEV (reference sequence). The CDR3 consists of 15 residues. CDR3: CASSYGGLAQNIQYF. In nucleotides, the CDR3 is TGTGCCAGCAGTTATGGGGGACTAGCCCAAAACATTCAGTACTTC.

This clone was seen only once. V and J are TRBV9 and TRBJ2-3, with D possibly matching TRBD2 (7 bases). CDR3 length equals 16 residues. Trimming shortened V by 2 bases and J by 2 bases, and 15 bases separated the two germline ends. The germline V gene has CDR1 SGDLS and CDR2 YYNGEE. The CDR3 bases are TGTGCCAGCAGCGTGGGGGGGGGCCCCTTCACAGATACGCAGTATTTT. This translates into CASSVGGGPFTDTQYF.

The V and J genes are TRBV27 and TRBJ1-5; TRBD1 matches at 8 bases. With V trimmed by 1 base and J by 3 bases, 8 bases remained unmatched. Germline V lookup: CDR1 MNHEY, CDR2 SMNVEV (reference sequence). The CDR3 extends over 17 amino acids. The CDR3 DNA sequence: TGTGCCAGCAGTTTATATGCCGACAGGGGAGTCAATCAGCCCCAGCATTTT. This translates into CASSLYADRGVNQPQHF.

This chain uses TRBV7-9 with TRBJ2-1; 9 bases are a match to TRBD2. Germline lookup yields CDR1 SEHNR and CDR2 FQNEAQ (reference sequence). V shed 5 bases and J 4 bases; nucleotides not matched to a gene: 18. The CDR3 spans 19 residues. The CDR3 nucleotides are TGTGCCAGCAGCGAAATCCGCGAAAGCGGCGGGGGGGCATACAATGAGCAGTTCTTC. It codes for CASSEIRESGGGAYNEQFF.

Remarks on this clone: Other nucleotide sequences from this sample produce the same CDR3. J is TRBJ2-7 and V is TRBV30, with D possibly matching TRBD2 (5 bases). This CDR3 has 13 amino acids. Germline-derived CDR1 and CDR2 are GTSNPN and SVGIG (reference sequence). Trimming cost V 0 bases and J 1 base, with 7 bases left between them. This chain's CDR3 is CAWSVLGSYEQYF. The CDR3, as DNA: TGTGCCTGGAGTGTACTAGGGTCCTACGAGCAGTACTTC.

The chain is built from TRBV5-1 and TRBJ2-5; the D is unclear. The germline gives CDR1 SGHRS, CDR2 YFSETQ. V was cut by 0 bases and J by 3 bases, with 6 bases left in between. This CDR3 comprises 13 residues. Here the CDR3 reads CASSLEPEETQYF. The CDR3 DNA sequence: TGCGCCAGCAGCTTGGAGCCGGAAGAGACCCAGTACTTC.

The chain uses TRBV12-3 or TRBV12-4 and TRBJ2-3; 7 nucleotides match TRBD1. This CDR3 has 13 residues. Trimming cost V 8 bases and J 4 bases; bases outside gene matches: 6. The CDR3, as DNA: TGTGCCAGCGTACAGACAGGGTCAGATACGCAGTATTTT. This translates into CASVQTGSDTQYF.

The J gene is TRBJ1-3, the V gene TRBV6-5; 8 bases are shared with TRBD1. This CDR3 has 15 amino acids. Looked up from germline, CDR1 is MNHEY and CDR2 is SVGAGI. The junction had 4 bases not matched to a gene; V was cut back by 0 bases and J by 6 bases. CDR3 in amino acids: CASSYSGRGQNTIYF. The CDR3 DNA sequence: TGTGCCAGCAGTTACTCGGGCAGGGGGCAAAACACCATATATTTT.

The rearrangement joins TRBV11-3 to TRBJ1-1; D not certain. V gave up 0 bases and J gave up 4 bases, with 6 bases separating them. Germline CDR1 reads SGHNT; CDR2 reads YENEEA. This CDR3 comprises 13 residues. This CDR3 reads CASSLDSSTEAFF. The DNA of the CDR3 is TGTGCCAGCAGCTTAGATTCGAGCACTGAAGCTTTCTTT.

The chain is built from TRBV9 and TRBJ1-6; no firm D call. The CDR3 has 16 residues. The germline V gene has CDR1 SGDLS and CDR2 YYNGEE. Trimming cost V 3 bases and J 3 bases, with 13 bases left between them. The CDR3 spells CASSERGGGYNSPLHF. DNA of the CDR3: TGTGCCAGCAGCGAGAGAGGTGGTGGCTATAATTCACCCCTCCACTTT.

V is TRBV10-3 and J is TRBJ1-1; weak D call: TRBD1 (5 bases). This CDR3 region has 12 residues. CDR1 and CDR2 (germline): ENHRY, SYGVKD. Deletions cut 10 bases from V and 1 base from J, with 10 bases between. The CDR3 nucleotides read TGTGCCACACAAACAGGGAACACTGAAGCTTTCTTT. Amino acid sequence: CATQTGNTEAFF.